The 17 T cell receptor beta chains given below trace back to one sample, sequenced in a study of blood T cell repertoires in COVID-19. The repertoire was sequenced with immunoSEQ multiplex PCR; TCRdb's copy has only in-frame clones and lacks some. The repertoire holds about 220,000 clones, roughly 85% seen once, with 2.5% to 3.5% in the top ten. Sequenced sample: peripheral blood. These receptors all stem from a middle-aged man who had recovered from COVID-19.

The V call is TRBV5-6, the J call TRBJ2-1; no firm D call. Germline V lookup: CDR1 SGHDT, CDR2 YYEEEE. The CDR3 covers 13 residues. The ends were cut back, 4 bases at V and 4 bases at J, with 9 bases in the middle. The CDR3 here is CASSVPLYNEQFF. The CDR3 bases are TGTGCCAGCAGCGTCCCTTTGTACAATGAGCAGTTCTTC.

This clone was recorded once. This sequence joins TRBV30 and TRBJ2-7; 10 bases are shared with TRBD2. The CDR3 totals 15 residues. V lost 0 bases and J lost 0; bases outside the gene matches: 2. From germline, CDR1 is GTSNPN and CDR2 SVGIG (reference sequence). CDR3 nucleotides: TGTGCCTGGAGTGTAACTAGCGGGACCTCCTACGAGCAGTACTTC. This encodes CAWSVTSGTSYEQYF.

This clone came up a few times. V is TRBV6-1 and J is TRBJ1-5; D is unresolved. V lost 0 bases and J lost 3, with 9 bases in between. CDR1 is MNHNS and CDR2 is SASEGT in the germline V gene. The length of the CDR3 is 15 residues. Written as DNA, the CDR3 is TGTGCCAGCAGTGAAGCGGAGAGATCCAATCAGCCCCAGCATTTT. Its protein is CASSEAERSNQPQHF.

The rearrangement links TRBV6-2 or TRBV6-3 to TRBJ2-3; 13 bases line up with TRBD2. CDR1 and CDR2 (germline): MNHEY, SVGEGT. The CDR3 sequence is 16 residues long. With 5 bases clipped from V and 5 bases from J, the junction kept 7 bases outside the gene matches. The CDR3 DNA reads as TGTGCCAGCAGTAAACCGGGACTAGCGGGATTAGATACGCAGTATTTT. Amino acids: CASSKPGLAGLDTQYF.

The gene calls are TRBV3-1 (or the pseudogene TRBV3-2) and TRBJ2-1, with TRBD2 matching 11 bases. Germline V gene data show CDR1 as LGHDT and CDR2 as YNNKEL (reference sequence). V shed 7 bases and J 5 bases; nucleotides not matched to a gene: 7. The CDR3 covers 15 residues. The CDR3 region has the DNA TGTGCCAGCACCCTAGGACTAGCGGGTAACAATGAGCAGTTCTTC. Its protein is CASTLGLAGNNEQFF.

The chain uses TRBV4-2 and TRBJ2-3; TRBD2 matches 14 bases. With 1 base clipped from V and 2 bases from J, the junction kept 5 bases outside the gene matches. Germline V gene lookup returns CDR1 LGHNA and CDR2 YNFKEQ. The CDR3 has 18 residues. The CDR3 loop reads CASSQGLAGGGPTDTQYF. In nucleotides, the CDR3 is TGTGCCAGCAGCCAAGGACTAGCGGGAGGGGGGCCCACAGATACGCAGTATTTT.

The chain employs TRBV7-9 and TRBJ2-1, with 7 bases lining up with TRBD1. The V gene end was trimmed by 1 base and the J gene end by 5 bases; junction bases not matched to a gene: 8. CDR3 length equals 16 residues. Germline assignment: CDR1 SEHNR and CDR2 FQNEAQ (reference sequence). CDR3: CASSLVRGMGNNEQFF. The CDR3 region has the DNA TGTGCCAGCAGCTTAGTCAGGGGGATGGGAAACAATGAGCAGTTCTTC.

V usage is TRBV5-1 and J usage is TRBJ2-5, with 8 bases lining up with TRBD1. Trimming cost V 1 base and J 4 bases; bases outside gene matches: 3. The germline V gene has CDR1 SGHRS and CDR2 YFSETQ. CDR3 size: 14 residues. The CDR3 is CASSLWTGTETQYF. In DNA form, the CDR3 reads TGCGCCAGCAGCTTGTGGACAGGGACAGAGACCCAGTACTTC. The full variable domain, rest sourced from reference TRBV5-1 and TRBJ2-5, is KAGVTQTPRYLIKTRGQQVTLSCSPISGHRSVSWYQQTPGQGLQFLFEYFSETQRNKGNFPGRFSGRQFSNSRSEMNVSTLELGDSALYLCASSLWTGTETQYFGPGTRLLVL.

The genes are TRBV18 and TRBJ2-7, with TRBD1 as a possible D gene (6 bases). V was pared by 3 bases and J by 2 bases, with 11 bases between. Germline V lookup: CDR1 KGHSH, CDR2 LQKENI. The CDR3 totals 14 residues. This CDR3 is CASSPTGSPYEQYF. The DNA for the CDR3 is TGTGCCAGCTCACCGACAGGATCCCCCTACGAGCAGTACTTC.

The chain joins TRBV6-5 to TRBJ2-7; no definite D call. Germline assignment: CDR1 MNHEY and CDR2 SVGAGI. The CDR3 is made up of 14 amino acids. Between the trimmed V and J ends, which lost 0 bases and 5 bases, there was a span of 11 bases. DNA for the CDR3: TGTGCCAGCAGTTACTCGTACAATCCGCACGAGCAGTACTTC. Translated: CASSYSYNPHEQYF.

This clone was counted at least ten times. Written as DNA, the CDR3 is TGTGCCAGCAGCCAGATGCAATACTCCTACAATGAGCAGTTCTTC. Protein product: CASSQMQYSYNEQFF. The chain joins TRBV7-9 to TRBJ2-1; D is unresolved. Germline CDR1 SEHNR, CDR2 FQNEAQ (reference sequence). This CDR3 comprises 15 residues. Trimming removed 5 bases from V and 0 bases from J, with 11 bases in between. Together with reference TRBV7-9 and TRBJ2-1, the CDR3 gives the full variable domain: DTGVSQNPRHKITKRGQNVTFRCDPISEHNRLYWYRQTLGQGPEFLTYFQNEAQLEKSRLLSDRFSAERPKGSFSTLEIQRTEQGDSAMYLCASSQMQYSYNEQFFGPGTRLTVL.

V and J are TRBV6-2 or TRBV6-3 and TRBJ2-1; possibly TRBD1 for D (5 bases). With 0 bases removed from V and 5 bases from J, the gap between germline ends came to 11 bases. The CDR3 runs to 15 residues. CDR1 and CDR2 from the germline V gene are MNHEY and SVGEGT. The CDR3 region is CASSYSQGTHNEQFF. CDR3 DNA: TGTGCCAGCAGTTACTCGCAGGGAACGCACAATGAGCAGTTCTTC.

The chain couples TRBV27 to TRBJ2-7; 11 bases map to TRBD2. From germline, CDR1 is MNHEY and CDR2 SMNVEV (reference sequence). The length of the CDR3 is 17 residues. J was trimmed by 3 bases and V by 2 bases; bases with no gene match: 9. The CDR3 nucleotides read TGTGCCAGCAGTTTAAGCTCTTGGACTAGCGGGTTCTACGAGCAGTACTTC. It is translated as CASSLSSWTSGFYEQYF.

In this sample, this clone turned up a few times. The chain recombines TRBV29-1 with TRBJ2-2; weak D call: TRBD2 (6 bases). Germline CDR1 reads SQVTM; CDR2 reads ANQGSEA. The CDR3 totals 11 residues. CDR3 loop: CGGINTGELFF. The CDR3 DNA is TGCGGAGGGATAAACACCGGGGAGCTGTTTTTT.

The gene calls are TRBV7-9 and TRBJ2-7; D not certain. V shed 1 base and J shed 0 bases, with 7 bases lying between them. This CDR3 has 14 residues. Germline CDR1 reads SEHNR; CDR2 reads FQNEAQ (reference sequence). In nucleotides, the CDR3 is TGTGCCAGCAGCTTAGGTGCGGACTCCTACGAGCAGTACTTC. It codes for CASSLGADSYEQYF.

CDR3 in DNA: TGTGCCAGCAGCCTATTAGGGGGAGTCAGCACAGATACGCAGTATTTT. Its protein is CASSLLGGVSTDTQYF. The chain carries TRBV14 and TRBJ2-3, with a weak D call TRBD1 (6 bases). Between the trimmed V and J ends, which lost 4 bases and 0 bases, there was a span of 14 bases. The CDR3 consists of 16 residues. The germline V gene has CDR1 SGHDN and CDR2 FVKESK.

The gene calls are TRBV28 and TRBJ1-6, with 9 bases matching TRBD1. The CDR3 contains 15 residues. Germline CDR1 MDHEN, CDR2 SYDVKM. V shed 5 bases and J 10 bases; nucleotides not matched to a gene: 9. Here the CDR3 reads CASSPGTGLVSPLHF. Here the CDR3 DNA reads TGTGCCAGCAGTCCCGGGACAGGGCTTGTCTCACCCCTCCACTTT.